This passage covers 19 T cell receptor beta chains from one sample sequenced in a study of human T cells and chemical hapten exposure. Time point defined: patch test 3, about 24 weeks after DPC sensitization. Treatment reported: therapeutic diphenylcyclopropenone sensitization with weekly scalp DPC. TCRdb reprocessed the RACE reads via MiXCR and lists one record per CDR3 protein. The sample carries approximately 30,000 distinct CDR3 sequences, about 5.6% recorded once. The specimen was whole blood, collected in connection with sensitization to the hapten diphenylcyclopropenone (DPC). The receptors originated from a man aged 25 to 40 with alopecia areata. Some clones in this sample may be carry-over from other donors' samples.

This clonotype showed up many times. The chain employs TRBV28 and TRBJ2-1; possibly TRBD2 for D (6 bases). V lost 6 bases, J lost 6 bases, and 18 bases lay in between. The germline gives CDR1 MDHEN, CDR2 SYDVKM. CDR3 length equals 15 residues. CDR3 nucleotides: TGTGCCAGCAGCGGGGGACTTAACCACGGCAATGAGCAGTTCTTC. Translation: CASSGGLNHGNEQFF.

This clonotype was detected ten times or more. The V call is TRBV4-3, the J call TRBJ1-2; the D gene is possibly TRBD1 (5 bases). With 1 base removed from V and 4 bases from J, the gap between germline ends came to 16 bases. There are 16 residues in the CDR3. Germline assignment: CDR1 LGHNA and CDR2 YSLEER. CDR3 bases: TGCGCCAGCAGCCAAGTGGCGTGGGGAGACAGCTATGGCTACACCTTC. This sequence encodes CASSQVAWGDSYGYTF.

This clonotype was seen many times. J is TRBJ2-3 and V is TRBV4-3; 7 bases are shared with TRBD2. The CDR3 is made up of 15 amino acids. The junction had 1 base not matched to a gene; V was cut back by 0 bases and J by 1 base. Germline values: CDR1 LGHNA, CDR2 YSLEER. The CDR3 loop is CASSQDAGGTDTQYF. The CDR3 region has the DNA TGCGCCAGCAGCCAAGATGCGGGGGGCACAGATACGCAGTATTTT.

This clonotype was recorded at least ten times. This chain connects TRBV4-2 to TRBJ2-6, with D uncertain. CDR1 and CDR2 (germline): LGHNA, YNFKEQ. V gave up 1 base and J gave up 0 bases, with 4 bases separating them. The CDR3 has 15 amino acids. CDR3: CASSQGGSGANVLTF. CDR3 nucleotides: TGTGCCAGCAGCCAAGGGGGCTCTGGGGCCAACGTCCTGACTTTC.

The chain links TRBV6-2 or TRBV6-3 to TRBJ1-1; D is uncertain. This CDR3 is 12 amino acids long. Trimming shortened V by 8 bases and J by 1 base, and 8 bases separated the two germline ends. Germline CDR1 is MNHEY and CDR2 is SVGEGT. CDR3 in DNA: TGTGCCAGCGGGCGGGAGAACACTGAAGCTTTCTTT. Translating gives CASGRENTEAFF.

With respect to this clonotype: This may arise from a read error, as a much more abundant clone is one base away. This sequence joins TRBV2 and TRBJ2-7, with D unclear. This CDR3 is built from 14 residues. From germline, CDR1 is SNHLY and CDR2 FYNNEI. Between the trimmed V and J ends, which lost 6 bases and 2 bases, there was a span of 14 bases. The CDR3: CASSLQLTTYEQYF. The CDR3 DNA sequence: TGTGCCAGCAGCCTTCAACTTACCACCTACGAGCAGTACTTC.

This clonotype has more than one count but fewer than ten. V gene TRBV29-1 combines with J gene TRBJ2-5; D is undetermined. Germline lookup yields CDR1 SQVTM and CDR2 ANQGSEA. V was shortened by 0 bases and J by 5 bases, with 7 bases between the two germline ends. The CDR3 extends over 12 amino acids. CDR3 DNA sequence: TGCAGCGTTGAAGAGTTCAGGGAGACCCAGTACTTC. Protein sequence: CSVEEFRETQYF.

This clonotype was seen many times. V gene TRBV7-2 combines with J gene TRBJ2-7; 11 nucleotides agree with TRBD2. This CDR3 comprises 14 residues. V lost 6 bases and J lost 3; bases outside the gene matches: 4. The germline gives CDR1 SGHTA, CDR2 FQGNSA. The CDR3 DNA follows: TGTGCCAGCAGACTAGCGGGGGAGAGCTACGAGCAGTACTTC. Translated, it gives CASRLAGESYEQYF.

This clonotype occurred many times. This rearrangement joins TRBV19 to TRBJ2-7, with 8 bases lining up with TRBD2. Germline assignment: CDR1 LNHDA and CDR2 SQIVND (reference sequence). The V segment lost 6 bases and the J segment 2 bases; nucleotides outside the gene matches: 9. The CDR3 extends over 15 amino acids. The CDR3 nucleotides read TGTGCCAGTAGATCGAGCGGGAGTGTCCCCTACGAGCAGTACTTC. Its protein is CASRSSGSVPYEQYF.

This clonotype was found many times. The chain is built from TRBV7-9 and TRBJ2-1; TRBD2 agrees at 11 bases. Germline assignment: CDR1 SEHNR and CDR2 FQNEAQ (reference sequence). V trimming: 5 bases; J trimming: 7 bases; junction bases outside the gene matches: 7. The CDR3 has 15 amino acids. The CDR3 DNA reads TGTGCCAGCAGCGCCACTAGCGGGAGAGTGAATGAGCAGTTCTTC. Protein sequence: CASSATSGRVNEQFF.

This clonotype was observed at least ten times. The chain has TRBV7-9 and TRBJ2-5; 10 bases line up with TRBD2. V shed 4 bases and J 0 bases; nucleotides not matched to a gene: 5. The germline V gene has CDR1 SEHNR and CDR2 FQNEAQ (reference sequence). The CDR3 has 16 amino acids. The CDR3 nucleotides are TGTGCCAGCAGCTCCTCTGGACTAGCGGACCAAGAGACCCAGTACTTC. It encodes CASSSSGLADQETQYF.

This clonotype was seen ten or more times. The CDR3: CASSSHRQGSTDTQYF. The DNA for the CDR3 is TGTGCCAGCAGCTCTCACCGCCAGGGAAGCACAGATACGCAGTATTTT. This chain uses TRBV9 with TRBJ2-3, with D possibly matching TRBD1 (5 bases). Trimming pared 4 bases from V and 0 bases from J, leaving 15 bases between. CDR1 is SGDLS, CDR2 YYNGEE, per germline. The CDR3 is made up of 16 amino acids.

The sample holds many counts of this clonotype. V is TRBV2 and J is TRBJ2-5; 7 bases agree with TRBD1. The V and J ends lost 10 bases and 2 bases, in that order; junction bases with no gene match: 7. CDR1 SNHLY and CDR2 FYNNEI come from the germline V gene. The length of the CDR3 is 13 residues. The CDR3 nucleotides read TGTGCCAACAACAGGGGCCTGCAAGAGACCCAGTACTTC. It translates to CANNRGLQETQYF.

The sample holds many counts of this clonotype. The chain joins TRBV2 to TRBJ2-3; 9 bases are a match to TRBD2. Germline V gene lookup returns CDR1 SNHLY and CDR2 FYNNEI. V lost 0 bases, J lost 5 bases, and 9 bases stayed unmatched. The CDR3 is made up of 17 amino acids. The CDR3 DNA sequence: TGTGCCAGCAGTGAAGCCAAAGGGGGTAGCGGGAGAGATACGCAGTATTTT. Residues: CASSEAKGGSGRDTQYF.

This clonotype was recorded at least ten times. The J gene is TRBJ2-7, the V gene TRBV5-1; the match to TRBD1 covers 9 bases. This CDR3 has 18 residues. Germline V gene lookup returns CDR1 SGHRS and CDR2 YFSETQ. With 3 bases clipped from V and 4 bases from J, the junction kept 17 bases outside the gene matches. CDR3 DNA: TGCGCCAGCAGCTCGAACGGACAGGGGTACGGACAGGGGTACGAGCAGTACTTC. This translates into CASSSNGQGYGQGYEQYF. Full variable domain (outside the CDR3, taken from reference TRBV5-1 and TRBJ2-7): KAGVTQTPRYLIKTRGQQVTLSCSPISGHRSVSWYQQTPGQGLQFLFEYFSETQRNKGNFPGRFSGRQFSNSRSEMNVSTLELGDSALYLCASSSNGQGYGQGYEQYFGPGTRLTVT.

This clonotype was recorded at least ten times. This chain links TRBV12-3 or TRBV12-4 with TRBJ2-7; D remains unclear. V lost 2 bases and J lost 2, with 10 bases in between. There are 14 residues in the CDR3. CDR3 nucleotide sequence: TGTGCCAGCAGTTTATGGCAGCTCCCCTACGAGCAGTACTTC. Amino acids: CASSLWQLPYEQYF.

In this sample, this clonotype turned up many times. The chain has TRBV24-1 and TRBJ1-2; no clear D gene. V was clipped by 4 bases and J by 2 bases, with 10 bases between them. In germline, CDR1 is KGHDR, CDR2 SFDVKD. This CDR3 spans 14 amino acids. CDR3 protein: CATSDDLVNYGYTF. The CDR3 DNA reads as TGTGCCACCAGTGACGACCTGGTCAACTATGGCTACACCTTC.

This clonotype has a count of ten or more. The gene calls are TRBV29-1 and TRBJ2-1; D is undetermined. V was trimmed by 7 bases and J by 4 bases, leaving 11 bases between them. Per the germline V gene, CDR1 is SQVTM and CDR2 is ANQGSEA. This CDR3 contains 12 residues. CDR3 residues: CSGDRPYNEQFF. For the CDR3, the DNA is TGCAGCGGAGATCGCCCGTACAATGAGCAGTTCTTC.

This clonotype was seen ten or more times. This chain uses TRBV3-1 with TRBJ2-5; 11 bases are a match to TRBD1. The CDR3 is made up of 16 amino acids. Germline-derived CDR1 and CDR2 are LGHDT and YNNKEL (reference sequence). The V segment lost 2 bases and the J segment 0 bases; nucleotides outside the gene matches: 2. The CDR3 sequence is CASSQRTGGYQETQYF. The CDR3 nucleotides are TGTGCCAGCAGCCAACGGACAGGGGGCTACCAAGAGACCCAGTACTTC.